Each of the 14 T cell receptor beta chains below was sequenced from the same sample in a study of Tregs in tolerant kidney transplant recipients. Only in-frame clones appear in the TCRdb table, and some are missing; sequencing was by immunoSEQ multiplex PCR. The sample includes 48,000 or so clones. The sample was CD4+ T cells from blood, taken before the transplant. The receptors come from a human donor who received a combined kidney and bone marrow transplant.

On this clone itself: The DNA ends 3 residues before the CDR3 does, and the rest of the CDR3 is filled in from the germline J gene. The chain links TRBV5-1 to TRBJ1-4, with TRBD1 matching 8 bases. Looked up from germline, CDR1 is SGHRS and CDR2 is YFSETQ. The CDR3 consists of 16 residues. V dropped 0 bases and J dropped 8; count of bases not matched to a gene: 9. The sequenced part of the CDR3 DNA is TGCGCCAGCAGCTTGGGACCCCAGGGGGCTCGGGAAAAA. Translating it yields CASSLGPQGAREK. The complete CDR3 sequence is CASSLGPQGAREKLFF.

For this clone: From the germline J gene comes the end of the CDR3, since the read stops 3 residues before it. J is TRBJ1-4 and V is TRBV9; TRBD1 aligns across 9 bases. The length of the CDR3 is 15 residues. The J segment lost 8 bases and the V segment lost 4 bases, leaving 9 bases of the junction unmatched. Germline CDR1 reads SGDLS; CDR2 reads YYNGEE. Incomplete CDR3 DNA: TGTGCCAGCAGCCCCCTCCGGGACAGGGACGAAAAA. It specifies CASSPLRDRDEK. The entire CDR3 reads CASSPLRDRDEKLFF.

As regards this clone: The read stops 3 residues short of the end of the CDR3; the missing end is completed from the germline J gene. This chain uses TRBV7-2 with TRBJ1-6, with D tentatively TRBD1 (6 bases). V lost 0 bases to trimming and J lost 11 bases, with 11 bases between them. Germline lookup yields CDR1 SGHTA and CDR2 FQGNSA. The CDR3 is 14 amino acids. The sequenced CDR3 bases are TGTGCCAGCAGCTTAGCCACAGGGAAGCCACCC. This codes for CASSLATGKPP. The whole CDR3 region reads CASSLATGKPPLHF. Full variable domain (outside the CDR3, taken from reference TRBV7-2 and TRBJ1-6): GAGVSQSPSNKVTEKGKDVELRCDPISGHTALYWYRQSLGQGLEFLIYFQGNSAPDKSGLPSDRFSAERTGGSVSTLTIQRTQQEDSAVYLCASSLATGKPPLHFGNGTRLTVT.

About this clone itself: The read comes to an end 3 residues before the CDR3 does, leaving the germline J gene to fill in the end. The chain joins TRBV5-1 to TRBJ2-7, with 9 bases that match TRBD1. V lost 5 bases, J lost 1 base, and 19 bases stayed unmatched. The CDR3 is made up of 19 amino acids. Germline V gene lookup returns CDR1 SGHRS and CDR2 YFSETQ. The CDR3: CASSLSDRGGGKPSYEQYF. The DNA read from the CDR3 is TGCGCCAGCAGTCTTTCGGACAGGGGCGGCGGGAAGCCTTCCTACGAG.

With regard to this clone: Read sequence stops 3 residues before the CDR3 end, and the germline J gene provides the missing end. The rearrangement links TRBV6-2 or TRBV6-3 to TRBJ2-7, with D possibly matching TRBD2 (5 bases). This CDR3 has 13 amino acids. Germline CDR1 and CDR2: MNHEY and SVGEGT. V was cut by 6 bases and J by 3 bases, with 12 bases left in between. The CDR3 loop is CASSRASRYEQYF. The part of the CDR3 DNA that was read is TGTGCCAGCAGCCGGGCTAGCCGCTACGAG.

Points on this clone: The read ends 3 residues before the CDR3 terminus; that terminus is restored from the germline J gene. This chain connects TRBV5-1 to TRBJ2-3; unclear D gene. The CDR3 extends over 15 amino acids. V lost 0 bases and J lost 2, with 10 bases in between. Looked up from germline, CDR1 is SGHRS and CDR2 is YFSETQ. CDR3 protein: CASSLGALITDTQYF. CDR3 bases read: TGCGCCAGCAGCTTGGGGGCCCTTATCACAGATACG.

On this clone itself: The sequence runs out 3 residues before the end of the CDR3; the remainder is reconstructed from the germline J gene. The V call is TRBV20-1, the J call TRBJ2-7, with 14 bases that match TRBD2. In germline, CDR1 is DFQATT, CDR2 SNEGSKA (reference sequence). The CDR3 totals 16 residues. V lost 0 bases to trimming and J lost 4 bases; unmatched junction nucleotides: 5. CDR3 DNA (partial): TGCAGTGCTAGAGATGGGACTAGCGGGAGTAATTACGAG. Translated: CSARDGTSGSNYE. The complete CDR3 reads CSARDGTSGSNYEQYF.

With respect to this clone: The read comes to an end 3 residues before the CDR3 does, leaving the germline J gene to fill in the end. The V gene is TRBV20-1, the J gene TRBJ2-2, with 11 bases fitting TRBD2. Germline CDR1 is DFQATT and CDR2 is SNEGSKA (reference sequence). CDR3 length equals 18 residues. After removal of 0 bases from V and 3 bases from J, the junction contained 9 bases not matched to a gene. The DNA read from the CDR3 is TGCAGTGCTAGAGATCCCCGACTAGCGGGACCAGACACCGGGGAG. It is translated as CSARDPRLAGPDTGE. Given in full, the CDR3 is CSARDPRLAGPDTGELFF.

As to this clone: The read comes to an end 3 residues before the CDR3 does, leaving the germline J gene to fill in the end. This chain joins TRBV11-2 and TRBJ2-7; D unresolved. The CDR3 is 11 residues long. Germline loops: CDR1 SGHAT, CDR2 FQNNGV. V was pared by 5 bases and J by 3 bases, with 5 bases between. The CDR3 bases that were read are TGTGCCAGCAGCGGCGGCTACGAG. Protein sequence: CASSGGYE. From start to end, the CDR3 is CASSGGYEQYF.

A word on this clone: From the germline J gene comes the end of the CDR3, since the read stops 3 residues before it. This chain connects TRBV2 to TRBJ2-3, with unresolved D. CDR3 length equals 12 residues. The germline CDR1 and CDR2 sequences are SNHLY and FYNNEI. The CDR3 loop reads CASSEVTVAQYF. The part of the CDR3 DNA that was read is TGTGCCAGCAGTGAGGTTACGGTGGCG.

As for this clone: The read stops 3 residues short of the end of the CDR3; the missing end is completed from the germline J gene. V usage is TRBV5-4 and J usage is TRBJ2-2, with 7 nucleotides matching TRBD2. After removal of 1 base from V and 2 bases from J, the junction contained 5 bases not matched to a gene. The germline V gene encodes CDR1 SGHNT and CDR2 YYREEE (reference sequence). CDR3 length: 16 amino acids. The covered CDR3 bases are TGTGCCAGCAGCTTGAAGGTGACTAGCAACACCGGGGAG. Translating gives CASSLKVTSNTGE. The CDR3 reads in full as CASSLKVTSNTGELFF.

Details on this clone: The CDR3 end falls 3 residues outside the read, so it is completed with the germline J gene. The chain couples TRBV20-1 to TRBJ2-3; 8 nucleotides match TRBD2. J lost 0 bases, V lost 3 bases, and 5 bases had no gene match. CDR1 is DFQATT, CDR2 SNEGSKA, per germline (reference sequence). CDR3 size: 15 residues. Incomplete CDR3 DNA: TGCAGTGCTAGTAAGGCTAGCGGGAGCACAGATACG. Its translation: CSASKASGSTDT. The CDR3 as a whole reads CSASKASGSTDTQYF.

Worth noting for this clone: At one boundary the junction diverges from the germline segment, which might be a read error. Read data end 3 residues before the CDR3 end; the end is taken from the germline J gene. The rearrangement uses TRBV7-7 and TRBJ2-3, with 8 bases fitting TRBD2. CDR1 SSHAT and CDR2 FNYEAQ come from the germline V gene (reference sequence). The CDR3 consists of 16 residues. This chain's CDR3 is CASSPVAGISTDTQYF. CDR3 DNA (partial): TGTGCTAGCAGCCCCGTAGCGGGAATCAGCACAGATACG.

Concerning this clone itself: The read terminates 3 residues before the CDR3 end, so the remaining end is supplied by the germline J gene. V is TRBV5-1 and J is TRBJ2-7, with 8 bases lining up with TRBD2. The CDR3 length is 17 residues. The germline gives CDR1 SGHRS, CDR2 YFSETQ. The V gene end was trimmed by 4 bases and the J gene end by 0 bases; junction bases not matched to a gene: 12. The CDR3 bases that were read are TGCGCCAGCAGCCCAAATCCAGCGGGAGTTAGCTCCTACGAG. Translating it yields CASSPNPAGVSSYE. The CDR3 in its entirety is CASSPNPAGVSSYEQYF.